The 21 T cell receptor beta chains below come from one sample, sequenced in a study of cytomegalovirus exposure and HLA in healthy donors. Primers included in the PCR were 60 Vbeta and 13 Jbeta primers. Repertoires were generated with immunoSEQ multiplex PCR, while TCRdb's copy carries only in-frame clones and drops some. The table includes 150,000 or so clones, over 75% detected once. Sequencing input: PBMCs. Receptor source: a woman aged 50 to 65 in good health and CMV-seropositive.

The V and J genes are TRBV29-1 and TRBJ1-3; D gene uncertain. V lost 6 bases, J lost 0 bases, and 3 bases lay in between. CDR3 length: 11 amino acids. CDR1 and CDR2 from the germline V gene are SQVTM and ANQGSEA. The CDR3 sequence is CSVLSGNTIYF. The CDR3 nucleotides read TGCAGCGTCCTCTCTGGAAACACCATATATTTT.

The chain recombines TRBV19 with TRBJ2-5; maybe TRBD2 (5 bases). The CDR3 is 13 residues long. Germline V gene sequence: CDR1 LNHDA, CDR2 SQIVND (reference sequence). V lost 3 bases to trimming and J lost 7 bases, with 12 bases between them. DNA of the CDR3: TGTGCCAGTAGTATGGAGAGGGCGGGGACCCAGTACTTC. Translation: CASSMERAGTQYF.

As regards this clone: One end of the junction is discordant with germline, which a read error may explain. The chain recombines TRBV18 with TRBJ1-6, with 11 bases lining up with TRBD1. CDR1 and CDR2 from the germline V gene are KGHSH and LQKENI. The CDR3 contains 19 residues. CDR3 coding DNA: TGTGCCAGCCCACCACGAGTGGGGACAGGGGGCTCCTATAATTCACCCCTCCACTTT. Translation gives CASPPRVGTGGSYNSPLHF.

The V and J genes are TRBV9 and TRBJ2-3; possibly TRBD2 for D (6 bases). The V end lost 2 bases, the J end lost 2 bases, and 12 bases lay between the germline ends. Germline CDR1 and CDR2: SGDLS and YYNGEE. The CDR3 covers 15 residues. The CDR3 reads CASSVGGVDTDTQYF. The CDR3, as DNA: TGTGCCAGCAGCGTCGGGGGAGTCGACACAGATACGCAGTATTTT.

The chain couples TRBV5-6 to TRBJ2-4, with D hard to call. Looked up from germline, CDR1 is SGHDT and CDR2 is YYEEEE. Between the trimmed V and J ends, which lost 4 bases and 0 bases, there was a span of 8 bases. This CDR3 is 14 amino acids long. The CDR3 nucleotides are TGTGCCAGCAGCCGGTTCCTAGCCAAAAACATTCAGTACTTC. It encodes CASSRFLAKNIQYF.

The rearrangement joins TRBV12-5 to TRBJ1-1; TRBD1 agrees at 12 bases. Germline values: CDR1 LGHNT, CDR2 FRNRAP. Losses at the gene ends were 6 bases for V and 10 bases for J; bases not matched to a gene: 6. The CDR3 length is 13 residues. CDR3 sequence: CASGPGQGASAFF. The CDR3 region has the DNA TGTGCTAGTGGCCCGGGACAGGGGGCTTCAGCTTTCTTT.

This chain joins TRBV5-6 and TRBJ1-2; perhaps TRBD1 as D (5 bases). CDR1 and CDR2 from the germline V gene are SGHDT and YYEEEE. With 3 bases removed from V and 0 bases from J, the gap between germline ends came to 15 bases. CDR3 length equals 16 residues. The CDR3 spells CASSWGVTGTNYGYTF. The CDR3 DNA reads TGTGCCAGCAGCTGGGGGGTGACCGGGACTAACTATGGCTACACCTTC. The full variable domain, its missing parts supplied by reference TRBV5-6 and TRBJ1-2, is DAGVTQSPTHLIKTRGQQVTLRCSPKSGHDTVSWYQQALGQGPQFIFQYYEEEERQRGNFPDRFSGHQFPNYSSELNVNALLLGDSALYLCASSWGVTGTNYGYTFGSGTRLTVV.

V and J are TRBV4-2 and TRBJ2-1; TRBD1 matches 7 bases. The ends lost 5 bases at V and 0 bases at J; junction bases unmatched: 7. The CDR3 has 16 amino acids. Per germline, CDR1 LGHNA and CDR2 YNFKEQ. Written as DNA, the CDR3 is TGTGCCAGCAGCGACCGACAGGGAAGCTCCTACAATGAGCAGTTCTTC. Protein: CASSDRQGSSYNEQFF.

The gene calls are TRBV19 and TRBJ1-5; a weak D match, TRBD1 (6 bases). Germline V CDR1 and CDR2: LNHDA, SQIVND (reference sequence). V gave up 8 bases and J gave up 1 base, with 15 bases separating them. The CDR3 length is 15 residues. The CDR3 DNA reads TGTGCCAGTGTAGACGGGGGGGCGAGCAATCAGCCCCAGCATTTT. Protein sequence: CASVDGGASNQPQHF. Complete variable domain (other parts from reference TRBV19 and TRBJ1-5): DGGITQSPKYLFRKEGQNVTLSCEQNLNHDAMYWYRQDPGQGLRLIYYSQIVNDFQKGDIAEGYSVSREKKESFPLTVTSAQKNPTAFYLCASVDGGASNQPQHFGDGTRLSIL.

This chain joins TRBV4-1 and TRBJ2-7, with D perhaps matching TRBD1 (6 bases). Between the trimmed V and J ends, which lost 9 bases and 6 bases, there was a span of 18 bases. Germline loops: CDR1 MGHRA, CDR2 YSYEKL. The CDR3 has 13 amino acids. CDR3 DNA: TGCGCCAGTTCGGGACATGGCCTTCTCGAGCAGTACTTC. Translation gives CASSGHGLLEQYF.

The rearrangement links TRBV27 to TRBJ1-4, with 7 bases that match TRBD1. CDR3 length: 14 residues. The ends lost 3 bases at V and 10 bases at J; junction bases unmatched: 8. Germline V lookup: CDR1 MNHEY, CDR2 SMNVEV (reference sequence). CDR3 nucleotides: TGTGCCAGCAGTTTTTTACAGGGGTCGCGAAAACTGTTTTTT. It codes for CASSFLQGSRKLFF.

The V call is TRBV5-6, the J call TRBJ2-1; D possibly corresponds to TRBD1 (6 bases). Germline CDR1 reads SGHDT; CDR2 reads YYEEEE. This CDR3 contains 15 residues. V was cut by 0 bases and J by 6 bases, with 13 bases left in between. CDR3 DNA sequence: TGTGCCAGCAGCTTGGCCGGGACACCCCTCAATGAGCAGTTCTTC. Its protein product is CASSLAGTPLNEQFF.

This chain uses TRBV28 with TRBJ1-2; 7 positions agree with TRBD1. After removal of 6 bases from V and 5 bases from J, the junction contained 12 bases not matched to a gene. The CDR3 totals 15 residues. CDR1 MDHEN and CDR2 SYDVKM come from the germline V gene. The CDR3 loop is CASSAQGGARYGYTF. In DNA, the CDR3 is TGTGCCAGCAGCGCGCAAGGGGGCGCGAGGTATGGCTACACCTTC.

The gene calls are TRBV7-9 and TRBJ1-4; 7 bases line up with TRBD1. Per the germline V gene, CDR1 is SEHNR and CDR2 is FQNEAQ (reference sequence). With V trimmed by 5 bases and J by 3 bases, 3 bases remained unmatched. The CDR3 loop spans 14 amino acids. CDR3 nucleotides: TGTGCCAGCAGCGAGGGACAGCCTAATGAAAAACTGTTTTTT. Translated: CASSEGQPNEKLFF.

The chain couples TRBV5-4 to TRBJ1-2, with no clear D. Germline V lookup: CDR1 SGHNT, CDR2 YYREEE (reference sequence). The CDR3 is made up of 12 amino acids. V was clipped by 1 base and J by 6 bases, with 7 bases between them. The CDR3 DNA sequence: TGTGCCAGCAGCTTGTTGAGGGATGGCTACACCTTC. It yields the protein CASSLLRDGYTF.

The chain is built from TRBV2 and TRBJ2-7; 8 positions agree with TRBD2. The V gene end was trimmed by 10 bases and the J gene end by 2 bases; junction bases not matched to a gene: 10. The CDR3 extends over 14 amino acids. Germline lookup yields CDR1 SNHLY and CDR2 FYNNEI. DNA of the CDR3: TGTGCCACCAAGGGACTAGTCGGACCCTACGAGCAGTACTTC. Residues: CATKGLVGPYEQYF.

The chain recombines TRBV21-1 with TRBJ2-7; the table gives TRBD2 as D, unverified against the DNA. TRBV21-1 is marked as a pseudogene. The CDR3 has 15 amino acids. The CDR3 here is CASPVPATRPYEQYF. CDR3 sequence (DNA): TGTGCCAGCCCAGTCCCCGCGACTCGGCCCTACGAGCAGTACTTC.

V usage is TRBV4-1 and J usage is TRBJ2-7; tentatively, D is TRBD2 (6 bases). Germline CDR1 is MGHRA and CDR2 is YSYEKL. V lost 4 bases and J 6 bases, leaving 25 bases between the germline ends. The CDR3 length is 17 residues. For the CDR3, the DNA is TGCGCCAGCAGCCTCCGACTAGGGGTTCGGGTCACGGGCGAGCAGTACTTC. It specifies CASSLRLGVRVTGEQYF.

V is TRBV7-2 and J is TRBJ1-2; D remains ambiguous. The CDR3 contains 14 residues. Germline assignment: CDR1 SGHTA and CDR2 FQGNSA. V gave up 0 bases and J gave up 4 bases, with 9 bases separating them. In nucleotides, the CDR3 is TGTGCCAGCAGCTTAGCGGGCAGTTCCTATGGCTACACCTTC. Encoded protein: CASSLAGSSYGYTF.

This chain links TRBV13 with TRBJ2-7; unclear D gene. V gave up 0 bases and J gave up 1 base, with 4 bases separating them. Germline values: CDR1 PRHDT, CDR2 FYEKMQ (reference sequence). This CDR3 contains 13 residues. The CDR3 DNA sequence: TGTGCCAGCAGCTTAGGCCCATCCTACGAGCAGTACTTC. The encoded protein is CASSLGPSYEQYF.

This chain uses TRBV7-2 with TRBJ1-2; 7 positions agree with TRBD1. Germline CDR1 SGHTA, CDR2 FQGNSA. With 3 bases clipped from V and 8 bases from J, the junction kept 9 bases outside the gene matches. The CDR3 is 14 residues long. CDR3 DNA sequence: TGTGCCAGCAGCTTTGACCGGGACAGAGGAGGCTACACCTTC. Amino acids: CASSFDRDRGGYTF.